This is a list of T cell receptor beta chains from one sample in a study of blood T cell repertoires in COVID-19. Clones were read by immunoSEQ multiplex PCR, and TCRdb kept only the in-frame ones, dropping some. Counted here are roughly 97,000 clones, 75% to 95% occurring once; the ten biggest clones make up 6%. Source material: peripheral blood. The receptors here all came from a human donor in a cohort sampled during active COVID-19. Each CDR3 is given with its conserved first and last residue. D genes are given only for firm matches. Clone size is not always given. Where it is, it says once, few, many or a class for expanded clones.

v_gene	j_gene	len	d_gene	abundance	CDR3aa	CDR3nt
TRBV3-1/TRBV3-2	TRBJ2-3	18	TRBD2	.	CASSQDASGGTPTDTQYF	TGTGCCAGCAGCCAAGACGCTAGCGGGGGTACTCCCACAGATACGCAGTATTTT
TRBV15	TRBJ2-1	16	.	.	CATSFPEVDSYNEQFF	TGTGCCACCAGCTTCCCAGAGGTAGATTCCTACAATGAGCAGTTCTTC
TRBV6-2/TRBV6-3	TRBJ2-1	12	.	.	CASSYVRNEQFF	TGTGCCAGCAGTTACGTGCGAAATGAGCAGTTCTTC
TRBV6-5	TRBJ1-5	15	TRBD1	.	CASSYSGTGGQPQHF	TGTGCCAGCAGTTACTCAGGGACAGGGGGTCAGCCCCAGCATTTT
TRBV29-1	TRBJ1-2	14	.	.	CSVEEYTTNYGYTF	TGCAGCGTTGAAGAGTACACCACTAACTATGGCTACACCTTC
TRBV4-2	TRBJ1-2	15	.	.	CASSPGSRGDYGYTF	TGTGCCAGCAGCCCCGGTTCTAGGGGTGATTATGGCTACACCTTC
TRBV15	TRBJ2-1	16	.	.	CATSREGSQLYNEQFF	TGTGCCACCAGCAGAGAAGGGAGCCAGCTTTACAATGAGCAGTTCTTC
TRBV29-1	TRBJ2-3	12	TRBD2	once	CSASGDTDTQYF	TGCAGCGCCAGCGGGGACACAGATACGCAGTATTTT
TRBV19	TRBJ1-1	16	.	.	CASSPGSRERNTEAFF	TGTGCCAGTAGTCCCGGGTCCAGGGAAAGGAACACTGAAGCTTTCTTT
TRBV2	TRBJ1-1	15	TRBD1	.	CASQPTGTTNTEAFF	TGTGCCAGCCAGCCGACAGGGACCACCAACACTGAAGCTTTCTTT
TRBV4-2	TRBJ1-4	13	TRBD1	.	CASSPRTGWELFF	TGTGCCAGCAGCCCCCGGACAGGGTGGGAACTGTTTTTT
TRBV4-2	TRBJ2-7	16	TRBD2	.	CASSQDRARGVDEQYF	TGTGCCAGCAGCCAAGATCGAGCGCGGGGGGTTGACGAGCAGTACTTC
TRBV6-5	TRBJ1-1	14	TRBD1	.	CASTRGTGGTEAFF	TGTGCCAGCACCCGGGGCACAGGGGGCACTGAAGCTTTCTTT
TRBV4-2	TRBJ2-7	18	.	.	CASSHGISLEGPSYEQYF	TGTGCCAGCAGCCACGGGATTAGCTTGGAAGGCCCCTCCTACGAGCAGTACTTC
TRBV7-6	TRBJ2-7	17	TRBD2	.	CASSQTRGLAERGEQYF	TGTGCCAGCAGCCAAACCCGCGGACTAGCGGAGCGGGGGGAGCAGTACTTC
TRBV18	TRBJ1-5	16	TRBD1	.	CASSRDRDNSNQPQHF	TGTGCCAGCTCACGAGACAGGGACAATAGCAATCAGCCCCAGCATTTT
TRBV6-6	TRBJ1-2	14	.	.	CASSSTGQSYGYTF	TGTGCCAGCAGTTCAACAGGGCAGAGCTATGGCTACACCTTC
TRBV5-1	TRBJ1-1	13	.	.	CASSLTANTEAFF	TGCGCCAGCAGCTTGACAGCGAACACTGAAGCTTTCTTT
TRBV4-1	TRBJ1-3	15	.	.	CASSQDLAGLSTIYF	TGCGCCAGCAGCCAAGATCTGGCGGGTTTAAGCACCATATATTTT
TRBV18	TRBJ2-4	21	TRBD2	.	CASSPRSSRLAGGRAKNIQYF	TGTGCCAGCTCACCACGGTCAAGTAGACTAGCGGGAGGCAGGGCCAAAAACATTCAGTACTTC
TRBV4-3	TRBJ2-7	14	.	.	CASSNRDSAYEQYF	TGCGCCAGCAGCAACCGGGACTCTGCCTACGAGCAGTACTTC
TRBV4-1	TRBJ2-7	18	TRBD2	once	CASSQDPPEVAGYHEQYF	TGCGCCAGCAGCCAAGACCCCCCGGAAGTAGCGGGATATCACGAGCAGTACTTC
TRBV20-1	TRBJ2-7	11	TRBD1	.	CSAKGSGTVLF	TGCAGTGCCAAAGGGTCCGGGACAGTCCTCTTC
TRBV11-3	TRBJ2-1	17	.	.	CASSLEEGRSSYNEQFF	TGTGCCAGCAGCTTAGAGGAGGGCAGGAGCTCCTACAATGAGCAGTTCTTC
TRBV9	TRBJ2-7	16	.	.	CASSVEWLARVGEQYF	TGTGCCAGCAGCGTAGAATGGCTAGCGAGGGTGGGCGAGCAGTACTTC
TRBV5-4	TRBJ1-1	13	.	once	CASSRDAGAEAFF	TGTGCCAGCAGCCGAGACGCGGGGGCTGAAGCTTTCTTT
TRBV2	TRBJ2-1	17	.	.	CASSEARSGTIKNEQFF	TGTGCCAGCAGTGAAGCAAGGTCCGGGACAATAAAGAATGAGCAGTTCTTC
TRBV7-9	TRBJ2-7	12	.	.	CASSIGGNEQYF	TGTGCCAGCAGCATAGGAGGGAACGAGCAGTACTTC
TRBV19	TRBJ2-1	15	.	.	CASTRPGRDYNEQFF	TGTGCCAGTACTCGCCCTGGCAGGGACTACAATGAGCAGTTCTTC
TRBV30	TRBJ2-7	12	.	.	CAWSRDDYEQYF	TGTGCCTGGAGTCGGGATGACTACGAGCAGTACTTC
TRBV7-9	TRBJ2-3	15	.	.	CASLIDQGSTDTQYF	TGTGCCAGCCTCATCGACCAGGGGAGCACAGATACGCAGTATTTT
TRBV2	TRBJ1-1	13	TRBD1	.	CASSEAGQGKAFF	TGTGCCAGCAGTGAAGCCGGACAGGGGAAAGCTTTCTTT
TRBV6-5	TRBJ1-5	14	.	.	CATMGGRGNQPQHF	TGTGCCACCATGGGAGGGAGGGGCAATCAGCCCCAGCATTTT
TRBV4-3	TRBJ2-2	16	.	.	CASSQDVAGVTGELFF	TGCGCCAGCAGCCAAGATGTGGCAGGGGTGACCGGGGAGCTGTTTTTT
TRBV5-1	TRBJ2-7	17	TRBD2	.	CASSLYRGSGTTDEQYF	TGCGCCAGCAGCTTGTACCGGGGGAGCGGGACCACCGACGAGCAGTACTTC
TRBV6-6	TRBJ1-1	10	.	.	CAARDIRAFF	TGTGCCGCAAGGGACATCCGAGCTTTCTTT
TRBV3-1/TRBV3-2	TRBJ2-3	12	.	.	CASSQIADTQYF	TGTGCCAGCAGCCAAATAGCGGATACGCAGTATTTT
TRBV5-1	TRBJ2-5	17	TRBD2	.	CASSLAKASGVGETQYF	TGCGCCAGCAGCTTGGCCAAGGCTAGCGGGGTGGGAGAGACCCAGTACTTC
TRBV4-1	TRBJ2-7	14	TRBD1	.	CASPTGTGNREQYF	TGCGCCAGCCCCACCGGGACAGGGAATCGCGAGCAGTACTTC
TRBV5-4	TRBJ2-1	16	TRBD1	.	CASSKGQGSTYNEQFF	TGTGCCAGCAGCAAGGGACAGGGGTCAACCTACAATGAGCAGTTCTTC
TRBV11-2	TRBJ1-3	17	TRBD1	.	CASSYSGQGASGNTIYF	TGTGCCAGCAGCTACTCCGGACAGGGGGCGTCGGGAAACACCATATATTTT
TRBV7-3	TRBJ1-1	15	.	.	CASSLKTGREAEAFF	TGTGCCAGCAGCTTAAAGACGGGGCGGGAGGCTGAAGCTTTCTTT
TRBV4-2	TRBJ2-1	15	TRBD2	.	CASNKLAGDGNEQFF	TGTGCCAGCAACAAACTAGCGGGAGATGGCAATGAGCAGTTCTTC
TRBV5-4	TRBJ2-5	16	.	many	CASSLVSGGARGTQYF	TGTGCCAGCAGCTTGGTGTCTGGGGGGGCGCGGGGGACCCAGTACTTC
TRBV9	TRBJ2-3	14	.	.	CASSVQGYTDTQYF	TGTGCCAGCAGCGTTCAGGGGTACACAGATACGCAGTATTTT
TRBV11-2	TRBJ1-2	18	TRBD1	.	CASRAEWTGFSPNYGYTF	TGTGCCAGCAGGGCGGAATGGACAGGATTTTCTCCTAACTATGGCTACACCTTC
TRBV2	TRBJ2-7	15	TRBD1	once	CASSELDRVAGGQYF	TGTGCCAGCAGTGAATTAGACAGGGTGGCCGGAGGGCAGTACTTC
TRBV3-1/TRBV3-2	TRBJ1-4	13	.	few	CASSQGPGEKLFF	TGTGCCAGCAGCCAAGGACCGGGGGAAAAACTGTTTTTT
TRBV7-9	TRBJ2-3	12	.	.	CASSPFTDTQYF	TGTGCCAGCAGCCCCTTTACAGATACGCAGTATTTT
TRBV4-1	TRBJ1-3	18	.	once	CASSQFTGKPPQGNTIYF	TGCGCCAGCAGCCAGTTTACAGGGAAACCACCCCAAGGAAACACCATATATTTT
TRBV19	TRBJ1-1	15	.	.	CASSLRGSGNTEAFF	TGTGCCAGTAGCCTAAGGGGTAGTGGGAACACTGAAGCTTTCTTT
TRBV25-1	TRBJ2-2	16	.	.	CASSDSGEGGTGELFF	TGTGCCAGCAGTGATTCGGGGGAAGGAGGGACCGGGGAGCTGTTTTTT
TRBV18	TRBJ1-2	14	TRBD1	.	CASSPSGQDYGYTF	TGTGCCAGCTCCCCGAGTGGACAGGACTATGGCTACACCTTC
TRBV7-6	TRBJ2-7	13	TRBD1	few	CASSQGQFYEQYF	TGTGCCAGCAGCCAGGGACAGTTCTACGAGCAGTACTTC
TRBV19	TRBJ2-3	15	TRBD2	once	CASSPLSGRRDTQYF	TGTGCCAGTAGTCCCCTTAGCGGGAGGAGGGATACGCAGTATTTT